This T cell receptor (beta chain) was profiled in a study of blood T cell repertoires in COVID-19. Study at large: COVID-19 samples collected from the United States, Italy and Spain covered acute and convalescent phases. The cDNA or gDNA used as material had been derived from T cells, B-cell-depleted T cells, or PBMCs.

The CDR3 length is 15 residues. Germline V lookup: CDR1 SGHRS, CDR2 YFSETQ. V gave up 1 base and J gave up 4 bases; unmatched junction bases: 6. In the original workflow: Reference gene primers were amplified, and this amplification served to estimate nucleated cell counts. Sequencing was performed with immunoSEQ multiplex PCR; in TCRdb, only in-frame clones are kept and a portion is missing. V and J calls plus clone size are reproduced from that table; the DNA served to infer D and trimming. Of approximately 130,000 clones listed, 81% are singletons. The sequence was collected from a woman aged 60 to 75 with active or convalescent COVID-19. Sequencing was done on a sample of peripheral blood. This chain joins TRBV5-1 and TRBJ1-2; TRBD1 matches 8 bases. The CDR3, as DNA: TGCGCCAGCAGCTTGATTCAGGGGGCCTCCTATGGCTACACCTTC. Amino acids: CASSLIQGASYGYTF.